These 22 T cell receptor beta chains were sequenced from one sample in a study of response to subunit inactivated influenza vaccine. TCRdb itself ran the RT-PCR reads through MiXCR, one entry per CDR3 protein. The sample lists a few hundred thousand distinct CDR3 sequences, 6% to 9% occurring once. The starting material was PBMCs from blood, obtained roughly 24 months after vaccination. These receptors originate from a man in his fifties or sixties who received an inactivated influenza vaccine.

Ten or more counts support this clonotype. This chain links TRBV20-1 with TRBJ2-3, with 9 nucleotides matching TRBD2. The CDR3 covers 15 residues. Germline V lookup: CDR1 DFQATT, CDR2 SNEGSKA (reference sequence). After removal of 6 bases from V and 1 base from J, the junction contained 8 bases not matched to a gene. CDR3 residues: CSAATPSGGTDTQYF. The CDR3 DNA reads as TGCAGTGCCGCTACCCCTAGCGGGGGCACAGATACGCAGTATTTT.

As to this clonotype: At one end the junction does not follow the germline gene, possibly because of a read error. This sequence joins TRBV20-1 and TRBJ2-3; TRBD1 matches 7 bases. Germline-derived CDR1 and CDR2 are DFQATT and SNEGSKA (reference sequence). The CDR3 is made up of 16 amino acids. CDR3 sequence reads: CGAREEWDSIADTQYF. CDR3 nucleotide sequence: TGCGGTGCTAGAGAGGAGTGGGACAGTATTGCAGATACGCAGTATTTT.

The sample holds a few counts of this clonotype. V is TRBV7-9 and J is TRBJ2-1; tentatively, D is TRBD1 or TRBD2 (5 bases each). The germline V gene has CDR1 SEHNR and CDR2 FQNEAQ (reference sequence). V was clipped by 6 bases and J by 4 bases, with 22 bases between them. CDR3 length: 17 amino acids. CDR3 coding DNA: TGTGCCAGCAGTTCAAACACCGGGACGGGTTTTTACAATGAGCAGTTCTTC. Its translation is CASSSNTGTGFYNEQFF.

This chain uses TRBV12-3 or TRBV12-4 with TRBJ1-2; D is uncertain. The CDR3 has 14 residues. V lost 7 bases and J lost 7, with 19 bases in between. In DNA, the CDR3 is TGTGCCAGCACAACCCGACCGCAAAGGAGTGGCTACACCTTC. This gives the protein CASTTRPQRSGYTF.

This clonotype has a count of ten or more. The rearrangement joins TRBV7-2 to TRBJ1-4, with 10 bases identical to TRBD1. CDR1 is SGHTA, CDR2 FQGNSA, per germline. There are 16 residues in the CDR3. The ends lost 0 bases at V and 7 bases at J; junction bases unmatched: 5. The CDR3 is CASSLAPGQGTEKLFF. CDR3 nucleotides: TGTGCCAGCAGCTTAGCACCGGGACAGGGGACTGAAAAACTGTTTTTT.

The chain combines TRBV4-3 with TRBJ1-4; D unclear. With 0 bases removed from V and 7 bases from J, the gap between germline ends came to 12 bases. CDR1 and CDR2 from the germline V gene are LGHNA and YSLEER. There are 15 residues in the CDR3. CDR3 sequence (DNA): TGCGCCAGCAGCCAAGATATTAGCAATACTGAAAAACTGTTTTTT. It yields the protein CASSQDISNTEKLFF.

The gene calls are TRBV12-3 or TRBV12-4 and TRBJ2-5; D remains unclear. The V end lost 3 bases, the J end lost 2 bases, and 16 bases lay between the germline ends. The CDR3 length is 16 residues. The CDR3 spells CASSFNGLGPQETQYF. The CDR3 DNA is TGTGCCAGCAGTTTCAACGGTCTGGGTCCTCAAGAGACCCAGTACTTC.

About this clonotype itself: An end of the junction differs from the germline gene, which may be a read error. V usage is TRBV20-1 and J usage is TRBJ2-5; 11 bases agree with TRBD2. The CDR3 consists of 14 residues. Germline CDR1 reads DFQATT; CDR2 reads SNEGSKA (reference sequence). CDR3 sequence reads: CGARGTSGQETQYF. CDR3 nucleotides: TGCGGTGCTAGAGGGACTAGCGGACAAGAGACCCAGTACTTC.

The J gene is TRBJ1-4, the V gene TRBV5-1; weak D call: TRBD1 (5 bases). The CDR3 extends over 16 amino acids. The germline CDR1 and CDR2 sequences are SGHRS and YFSETQ. V lost 0 bases to trimming and J lost 5 bases, with 14 bases between them. As DNA, the CDR3 is TGCGCCAGCAGCTTGGCCGGGGGGATTGGGAATGAAAAACTGTTTTTT. Protein: CASSLAGGIGNEKLFF.

With regard to this clonotype: At one of its ends the junction is not consistent with the germline gene, which may arise from a read error. The chain has TRBV20-1 and TRBJ2-1; D is uncertain. This CDR3 comprises 14 residues. Germline lookup yields CDR1 DFQATT and CDR2 SNEGSKA (reference sequence). CDR3 nucleotide sequence: TGCAGTGCTAGCCCAGCAAGCTCCCACAATGAGCAGTTCTTC. Protein product: CSASPASSHNEQFF.

This clonotype was seen a handful of times. The chain links TRBV3-1 to TRBJ2-1; 10 nucleotides line up with TRBD2. Trimming removed 0 bases from V and 12 bases from J; junction bases left unmatched: 14. The CDR3 is 17 amino acids. The germline CDR1 and CDR2 sequences are LGHDT and YNNKEL (reference sequence). The CDR3 sequence: CASSQDYSGRAEGGQFF. CDR3 nucleotides: TGTGCCAGCAGCCAAGATTACAGCGGGAGGGCCGAGGGTGGGCAGTTCTTC.

This clonotype was counted many times. CDR3 sequence reads: CASSLDSSGGVSSYNEQFF. The CDR3 DNA reads as TGTGCCAGCAGCTTAGATTCTAGCGGGGGGGTTAGCTCCTACAATGAGCAGTTCTTC. The V and J genes are TRBV11-2 and TRBJ2-1; 12 positions agree with TRBD2. The germline gives CDR1 SGHAT, CDR2 FQNNGV. This CDR3 region has 19 residues. Trimming took 0 bases from V and 0 from J; bases not matched to a gene: 6.

The chain joins TRBV5-1 to TRBJ2-7; D might be TRBD1 (6 bases). This CDR3 has 15 residues. Per germline, CDR1 SGHRS and CDR2 YFSETQ. The germline V and J ends were trimmed by 0 bases and 3 bases, with 13 bases remaining between them. The CDR3 DNA reads TGCGCCAGCAGCTTGGCCGGGACACCAATCTACGAGCAGTACTTC. Residues: CASSLAGTPIYEQYF.

This clonotype has only a few counts. This chain joins TRBV7-9 and TRBJ2-1; maybe TRBD1 (6 bases). Germline V gene sequence: CDR1 SEHNR, CDR2 FQNEAQ (reference sequence). The CDR3 consists of 13 residues. The V gene lost 0 bases and the J gene lost 10 bases, with 10 bases spanning the gap. The CDR3 bases are TGTGCCAGCAGCTTAGCACAGGGTGAGGAGCAGTTCTTC. This sequence encodes CASSLAQGEEQFF.

This clonotype has ten or more counts. The V call is TRBV12-3 or TRBV12-4, the J call TRBJ2-7; D might be TRBD1 (5 bases). This CDR3 comprises 14 residues. Trimming removed 3 bases from V and 0 bases from J, with 9 bases in between. The CDR3 loop is CASSFQTASYEQYF. The CDR3 bases are TGTGCCAGCAGTTTCCAGACAGCCTCCTACGAGCAGTACTTC.

This clonotype came up many times. The chain couples TRBV20-1 to TRBJ1-5, with 9 bases fitting TRBD1. J lost 5 bases, V lost 6 bases, and 8 bases had no gene match. Germline CDR1 DFQATT, CDR2 SNEGSKA (reference sequence). This CDR3 contains 14 residues. The CDR3 DNA is TGCAGTGCCAAACAGGGGGCGGCGTATCAGCCCCAGCATTTT. Translated: CSAKQGAAYQPQHF.

The chain links TRBV20-1 to TRBJ2-3; D is possibly TRBD2 (6 bases). Germline V gene sequence: CDR1 DFQATT, CDR2 SNEGSKA (reference sequence). This CDR3 contains 15 residues. V was cut by 5 bases and J by 5 bases, with 20 bases left in between. CDR3 sequence reads: CSAALAPGSGDTQYF. The CDR3 nucleotides read TGCAGTGCTGCTCTAGCGCCAGGGTCGGGAGATACGCAGTATTTT.

A few counts support this clonotype. The gene calls are TRBV11-3 and TRBJ2-3, with a possible D match to TRBD2 (6 bases). V was pared by 0 bases and J by 6 bases, with 16 bases between. There are 16 residues in the CDR3. Per germline, CDR1 SGHNT and CDR2 YENEEA. CDR3 nucleotides: TGTGCCAGCAGCTTAGAAGGCAATAGCGGCATGGATACGCAGTATTTT. Its translation is CASSLEGNSGMDTQYF.

This clonotype was counted a few times. This chain joins TRBV14 and TRBJ2-2; D uncertain. V was pared by 0 bases and J by 3 bases, with 11 bases between. CDR1 and CDR2 (germline): SGHDN, FVKESK. The length of the CDR3 is 16 residues. CDR3 DNA sequence: TGTGCCAGCAGCCAAGATTTCAGGATGGACACCGGGGAGCTGTTTTTT. It is translated as CASSQDFRMDTGELFF.

This clonotype was seen many times. The genes are TRBV2 and TRBJ1-3, with 8 bases lining up with TRBD1. The length of the CDR3 is 16 residues. J was trimmed by 0 bases and V by 6 bases; bases with no gene match: 7. Per germline, CDR1 SNHLY and CDR2 FYNNEI. CDR3 in DNA: TGTGCCAGCAGCGGGGACAGGTTTAGCTCTGGAAACACCATATATTTT. Residues: CASSGDRFSSGNTIYF.

This clonotype was seen only a few times. This chain uses TRBV4-2 with TRBJ1-6; no firm D call. Trimming took 1 base from V and 9 from J, leaving 10 bases between them. Germline CDR1 LGHNA, CDR2 YNFKEQ. This CDR3 contains 14 residues. The CDR3 loop is CASSQAGRGSPLHF. The CDR3 bases are TGTGCCAGCAGCCAAGCGGGGAGAGGTTCACCCCTCCACTTT.

This clonotype has a count of ten or more. The J gene is TRBJ2-1, the V gene TRBV7-2, with D uncertain. With 1 base removed from V and 4 bases from J, the gap between germline ends came to 11 bases. Germline loops: CDR1 SGHTA, CDR2 FQGNSA. This CDR3 is built from 15 residues. The CDR3 reads CASSLGGVIYNEQFF. CDR3 bases: TGTGCCAGCAGCTTAGGTGGGGTTATTTACAATGAGCAGTTCTTC.